These T cell receptor beta chains were read from a single sample in a study of OX40 agonist ivuxolimab in advanced cancers. The protocol was immunoSEQ multiplex PCR, while the TCRdb copy is restricted to in-frame clones and leaves out a portion. Among some 94,000 clones, around nine tenths were seen once, and the ten largest hold 0.81%. This material consisted of CD4+ or CD8+ T cells sorted from blood, taken in a trial of the OX40 agonist ivuxolimab. Receptors originate from an adult with an advanced solid tumor such as melanoma, head and neck, liver or kidney cancer. Both conserved end residues are part of each CDR3. Clone sizes are given selectively: once, few, many, or a class where the clone is expanded.

cdr3_aa clone_size v_call
CASSLGGLGTEAFF NA TRBV7-5
CASSIRTGGTLSGANVLTF NA TRBV5-5
CASSRQGSNIQYF NA TRBV19
CASSPMDSGANVLTF few TRBV18
CASSLPGQGEEKLFF NA TRBV28
CASLSMATNEKLFF NA TRBV6-6
CASKQGVSTEAFF NA TRBV6-5
CASRNGQDNSPLHF NA TRBV6-5
CASSLVGFVGDNEQFF NA TRBV5-1
CAWSGQGGGGYTF NA TRBV30
CASGRGPATDTQYF NA TRBV7-2
CASSSNNYGYTF few TRBV5-1
CASSFLDGRQETQYF NA TRBV27
CASSLAGTTYEQYF NA TRBV5-4
CAWSVLRTYSSGANVLTF NA TRBV30
CASSLDFRSSSREYF NA TRBV5-4
CAVNSDLNQPQHF NA TRBV6-5
CASSPRGGGNQPQHF NA TRBV27
CASSYLAGVEQFF NA TRBV6-5
CASSEGTGFVGGYTF NA TRBV6-1
CASSLVASGSTDTQYF once TRBV19
CASSYGQGAEAFF NA TRBV7-8
CASSVGGSGTGLTDTQYF NA TRBV9
CASSVSVIPDTQYF NA TRBV25-1
CASSFAGSYSYNEQFF NA TRBV28
CASSPAYGNRQLPSYNEQFF once TRBV5-1
CASSEVQGHGEAFF NA TRBV6-1
CASRSGRLNEQYF NA TRBV7-9
CASSLVFRPGQYF NA TRBV6-1
CASSKDIGTSEDEQFF NA TRBV19
CASSLWGSSYEQYF NA TRBV28
CASSLFGQGPFF NA TRBV28
CASSVVGGSGANVLTF NA TRBV9
CAWSLQANTEAFF few TRBV30
CASSSWTSLVSSYEQYF NA TRBV5-4
CASSSSGTDTQYF NA TRBV5-1
CASSPRPGATDSSYNEQFF once TRBV18
CASSPFGGGEETQYF NA TRBV18
CATVGGYEQYF NA TRBV25-1
CASSLGYPYQETQYF NA TRBV11-3
CASSGPGQASQETQYF few TRBV19
CASSSGLAGGPGLNEQFF NA TRBV7-2
CASSSTALGGYNEQFF NA TRBV28
CASSGTGTYLSYEQYF NA TRBV7-9
CATGAQNEQFF NA TRBV10-3
CASSEVLIGTAYEQYF NA TRBV6-1
CASSPSSGTGGKETQYF NA TRBV7-9
CASSLVLVGGYTF NA TRBV5-5
CASSRTAVSFYEQYF NA TRBV19
CASSPNRDRGLAGATDTQYF NA TRBV9
CARTGPRVRNYEQYF NA TRBV21-1
CAWSVHRDTGELFF NA TRBV30
CASSYVGQGANEQFF NA TRBV6-6
CASSSGLAGEWQETQYF NA TRBV28
CASSQDLPGTSGRETQYF NA TRBV4-3